Described below is a single T cell receptor (beta chain) sequence and its context. The entry originates in a study of cytomegalovirus exposure and HLA in healthy donors. The V gene's germline CDR1 is MNHEY and CDR2 SMNVEV (reference sequence). The CDR3 length is 17 residues. Trimming took 2 bases from V and 3 from J, leaving 19 bases between them. 60 Vbeta and 13 Jbeta primers were used in PCR. Sequencing was performed with immunoSEQ multiplex PCR; in TCRdb, only in-frame clones are kept and a portion is missing. This table holds roughly 100,000 clones, about 80% found once. The TCR comes from a woman aged 55-70 years in good health and CMV-seronegative. The chain uses TRBV27 and TRBJ2-5; TRBD1 is a possible D gene (5 bases). Sequencing used PBMCs. The CDR3 spells CASSLAGRVSPKETQYF. For the CDR3, the DNA is TGTGCCAGCAGTTTAGCCGGCAGGGTCAGTCCCAAAGAGACCCAGTACTTC.